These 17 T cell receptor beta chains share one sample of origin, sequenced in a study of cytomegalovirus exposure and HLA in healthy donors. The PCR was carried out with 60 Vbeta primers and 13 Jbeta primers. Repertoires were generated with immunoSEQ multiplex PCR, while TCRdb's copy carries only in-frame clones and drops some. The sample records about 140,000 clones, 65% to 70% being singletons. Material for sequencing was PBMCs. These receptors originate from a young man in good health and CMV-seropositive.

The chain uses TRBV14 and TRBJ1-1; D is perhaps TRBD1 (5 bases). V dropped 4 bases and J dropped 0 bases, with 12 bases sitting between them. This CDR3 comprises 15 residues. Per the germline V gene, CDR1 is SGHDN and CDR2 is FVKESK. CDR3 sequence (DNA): TGTGCCAGCAGCCGGGGCACCCTCATGAACACTGAAGCTTTCTTT. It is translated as CASSRGTLMNTEAFF. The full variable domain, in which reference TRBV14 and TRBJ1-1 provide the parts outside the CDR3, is EAGVTQFPSHSVIEKGQTVTLRCDPISGHDNLYWYRRVMGKEIKFLLHFVKESKQDESGMPNNRFLAERTGGTYSTLKVQPAELEDSGVYFCASSRGTLMNTEAFFGQGTRLTVV.

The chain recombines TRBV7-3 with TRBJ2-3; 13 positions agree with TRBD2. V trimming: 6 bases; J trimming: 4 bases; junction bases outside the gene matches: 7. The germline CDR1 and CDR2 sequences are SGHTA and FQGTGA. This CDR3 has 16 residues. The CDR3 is CASRGLAGVLADTQYF. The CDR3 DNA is TGTGCCAGCAGAGGACTAGCGGGAGTGCTCGCAGATACGCAGTATTTT.

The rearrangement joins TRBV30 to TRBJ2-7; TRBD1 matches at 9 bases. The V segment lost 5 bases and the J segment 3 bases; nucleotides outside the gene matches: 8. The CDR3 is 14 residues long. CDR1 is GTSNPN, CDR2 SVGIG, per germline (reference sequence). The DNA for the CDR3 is TGTGCCTGGGAGCCGGGACAGGGTTTCTACGAGCAGTACTTC. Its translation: CAWEPGQGFYEQYF. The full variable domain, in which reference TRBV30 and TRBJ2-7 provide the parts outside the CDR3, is SQTIHQWPATLVQPVGSPLSLECTVEGTSNPNLYWYRQAAGRGLQLLFYSVGIGQISSEVPQNLSASRPQDRQFILSSKKLLLSDSGFYLCAWEPGQGFYEQYFGPGTRLTVT.

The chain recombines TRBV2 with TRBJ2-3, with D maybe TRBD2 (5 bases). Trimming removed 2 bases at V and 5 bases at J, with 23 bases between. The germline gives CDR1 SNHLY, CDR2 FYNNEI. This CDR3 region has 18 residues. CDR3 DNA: TGTGCCAGCAGTGAAAAGAGATTTGTGGGAGACGGGAAAGATACGCAGTATTTT. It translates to CASSEKRFVGDGKDTQYF.

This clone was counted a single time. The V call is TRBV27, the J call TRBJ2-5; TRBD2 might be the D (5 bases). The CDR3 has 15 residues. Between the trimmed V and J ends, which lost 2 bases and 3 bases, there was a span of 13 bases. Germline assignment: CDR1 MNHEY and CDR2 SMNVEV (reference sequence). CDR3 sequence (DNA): TGTGCCAGCAGTTTAAGCGGCCTCGGAAAAGAGACCCAGTACTTC. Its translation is CASSLSGLGKETQYF.

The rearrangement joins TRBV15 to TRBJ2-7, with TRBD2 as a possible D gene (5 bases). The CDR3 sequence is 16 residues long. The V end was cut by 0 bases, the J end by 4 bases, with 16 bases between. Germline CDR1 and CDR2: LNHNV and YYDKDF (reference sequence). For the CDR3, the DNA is TGTGCCACCAGCAGAGATTCGGCTAGCTGGCAGTACGAGCAGTACTTC. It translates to CATSRDSASWQYEQYF. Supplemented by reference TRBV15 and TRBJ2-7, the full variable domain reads DAMVIQNPRYQVTQFGKPVTLSCSQTLNHNVMYWYQQKSSQAPKLLFHYYDKDFNNEADTPDNFQSRRPNTSFCFLDIRSPGLGDTAMYLCATSRDSASWQYEQYFGPGTRLTVT.

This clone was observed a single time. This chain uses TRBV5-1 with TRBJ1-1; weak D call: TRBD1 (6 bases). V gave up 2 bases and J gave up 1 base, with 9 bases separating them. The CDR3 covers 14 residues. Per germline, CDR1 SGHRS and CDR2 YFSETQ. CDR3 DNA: TGCGCCAGCAGCTTCGGACAGACGAACACTGAAGCTTTCTTT. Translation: CASSFGQTNTEAFF.

The CDR3 bases are TGTGCCAGCTCACCTTCGGACGGGATACTAGCCAAAAACATTCAGTACTTC. Residues: CASSPSDGILAKNIQYF. The chain recombines TRBV18 with TRBJ2-4; D may be TRBD2 (5 bases). The V and J ends lost 3 bases and 0 bases respectively, with 15 bases between them. Per the germline V gene, CDR1 is KGHSH and CDR2 is LQKENI. There are 17 residues in the CDR3.

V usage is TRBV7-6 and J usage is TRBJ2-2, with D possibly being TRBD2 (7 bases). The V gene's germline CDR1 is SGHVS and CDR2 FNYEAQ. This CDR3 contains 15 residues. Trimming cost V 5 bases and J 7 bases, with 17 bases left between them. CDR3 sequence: CASSISGTLNGELFF. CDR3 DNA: TGTGCCAGCAGCATAAGCGGGACACTTAACGGGGAGCTGTTTTTT.

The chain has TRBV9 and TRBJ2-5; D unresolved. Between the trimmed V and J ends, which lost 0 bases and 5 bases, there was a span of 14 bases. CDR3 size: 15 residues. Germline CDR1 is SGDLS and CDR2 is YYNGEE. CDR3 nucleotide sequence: TGTGCCAGCAGCGTAGCCCCCCGTGAGGTGGAGACCCAGTACTTC. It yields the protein CASSVAPREVETQYF.

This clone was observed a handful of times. CDR3 sequence: CASSPDRASDTQYF. The CDR3 DNA is TGTGCCAGCAGCCCCGACAGGGCCTCGGATACGCAGTATTTT. The rearrangement joins TRBV7-5 to TRBJ2-3; the DNA was not compared with TRBD1, the D call given in the table. TRBV7-5 is marked as a pseudogene. The CDR3 runs 14 residues.

The CDR3 reads CASSWRGAPTYNEQFF. CDR3 sequence (DNA): TGTGCCAGCAGCTGGCGGGGGGCCCCAACCTACAATGAGCAGTTCTTC. The chain links TRBV11-2 to TRBJ2-1; 8 nucleotides align to TRBD2. The CDR3 is 16 residues long. Germline assignment: CDR1 SGHAT and CDR2 FQNNGV. V lost 4 bases to trimming and J lost 2 bases; unmatched junction nucleotides: 7. The variable domain in full, with the rest retrieved from reference TRBV11-2 and TRBJ2-1, is EAGVAQSPRYKIIEKRQSVAFWCNPISGHATLYWYQQILGQGPKLLIQFQNNGVVDDSQLPKDRFSAERLKGVDSTLKIQPAKLEDSAVYLCASSWRGAPTYNEQFFGPGTRLTVL.

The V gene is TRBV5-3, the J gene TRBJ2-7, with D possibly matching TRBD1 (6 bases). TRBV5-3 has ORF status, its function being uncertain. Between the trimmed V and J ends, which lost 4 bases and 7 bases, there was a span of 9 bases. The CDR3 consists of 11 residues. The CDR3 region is CARSPGVEQYF. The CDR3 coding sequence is TGTGCCAGAAGCCCAGGGGTTGAGCAGTACTTC.

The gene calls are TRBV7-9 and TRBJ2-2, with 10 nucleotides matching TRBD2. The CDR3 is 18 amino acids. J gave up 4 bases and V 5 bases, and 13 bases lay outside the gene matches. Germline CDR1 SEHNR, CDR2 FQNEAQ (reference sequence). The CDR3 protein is CASSLLILAGAGTGELFF. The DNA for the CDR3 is TGTGCCAGCAGCCTCCTCATCCTAGCGGGAGCGGGCACCGGGGAGCTGTTTTTT.

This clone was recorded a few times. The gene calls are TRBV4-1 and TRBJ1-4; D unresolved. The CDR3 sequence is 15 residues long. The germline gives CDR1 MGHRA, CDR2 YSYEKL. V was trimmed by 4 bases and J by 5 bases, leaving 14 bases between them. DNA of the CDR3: TGCGCCAGCAGCCTCCTACCAAGAGTAAATGAAAAACTGTTTTTT. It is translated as CASSLLPRVNEKLFF.

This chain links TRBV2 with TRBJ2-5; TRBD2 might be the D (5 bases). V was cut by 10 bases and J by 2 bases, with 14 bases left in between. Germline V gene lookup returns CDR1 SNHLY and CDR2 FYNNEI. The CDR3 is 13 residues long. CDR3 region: CATTRAEQETQYF. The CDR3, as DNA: TGTGCCACCACGCGGGCGGAACAAGAGACCCAGTACTTC.

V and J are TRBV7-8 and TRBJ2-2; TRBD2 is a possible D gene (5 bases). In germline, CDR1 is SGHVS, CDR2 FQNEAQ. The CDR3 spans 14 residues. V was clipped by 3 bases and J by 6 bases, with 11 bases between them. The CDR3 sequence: CASSLEAWSGELFF. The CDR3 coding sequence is TGTGCCAGCAGCTTGGAGGCGTGGTCCGGGGAGCTGTTTTTT.